One sample yielded the 28 T cell receptor beta chains listed below, sequenced in a study of blood T cells in healthy people across ages. Next came a second PCR, run for roughly 6 to 11 cycles, which used a sample-barcoded 5' primer along with a J-beta primer mix. TCRdb reprocessed the 5' RACE reads via MiXCR and lists one record per CDR3 protein. The sample lists approximately 810,000 distinct CDR3 sequences; less than 35% were seen once. Sample: blood. The source is a woman older than 75 in good health.

This clonotype appeared many times. This chain connects TRBV7-9 to TRBJ2-1; 7 positions agree with TRBD1. The CDR3 loop spans 16 amino acids. CDR1 is SEHNR, CDR2 FQNEAQ, per germline (reference sequence). V shed 4 bases, J shed 0 bases, and the junction held 6 bases outside the gene matches. CDR3 loop: CASSSRTGASYNEQFF. CDR3 nucleotides: TGTGCCAGCAGCTCCCGGACAGGAGCCTCCTACAATGAGCAGTTCTTC. Based on the CDR3 plus reference TRBV7-9 and TRBJ2-1, the full variable domain is DTGVSQNPRHKITKRGQNVTFRCDPISEHNRLYWYRQTLGQGPEFLTYFQNEAQLEKSRLLSDRFSAERPKGSFSTLEIQRTEQGDSAMYLCASSSRTGASYNEQFFGPGTRLTVL.

At least ten counts were recorded for this clonotype. The V call is TRBV6-1, the J call TRBJ2-3; TRBD1 agrees at 9 bases. Unmatched junction bases numbered 10, after V lost 6 bases and J lost 0 bases. Germline CDR1 MNHNS, CDR2 SASEGT. The length of the CDR3 is 17 residues. CDR3 region: CASSLSGTGSSTDTQYF. The CDR3 DNA follows: TGTGCCAGCAGCTTGTCCGGGACAGGGAGTAGCACAGATACGCAGTATTTT.

This chain links TRBV10-2 with TRBJ2-3; D is tentatively TRBD1 or TRBD2 (5 bases each). Germline lookup yields CDR1 WSHSY and CDR2 SAAADI. The CDR3 sequence is 13 residues long. V lost 11 bases to trimming and J lost 1 base, with 13 bases between them. The CDR3 loop is CAARGAGTDTQYF. CDR3 nucleotide sequence: TGCGCCGCTAGAGGGGCTGGCACAGATACGCAGTATTTT.

The sample holds many counts of this clonotype. This sequence joins TRBV28 and TRBJ2-7; D is perhaps TRBD2 (7 bases). The CDR3 has 13 residues. Per the germline V gene, CDR1 is MDHEN and CDR2 is SYDVKM. V lost 11 bases and J lost 2, with 16 bases in between. CDR3 sequence: CAAAGGPPYEQYF. The CDR3 region has the DNA TGTGCCGCCGCCGGGGGGCCTCCCTACGAGCAGTACTTC.

This clonotype was seen only a few times. The chain combines TRBV3-1 with TRBJ2-7; 10 bases fit TRBD2. The V gene's germline CDR1 is LGHDT and CDR2 YNNKEL (reference sequence). Losses at the gene ends were 7 bases for V and 3 bases for J; bases not matched to a gene: 9. CDR3 length: 15 amino acids. In DNA form, the CDR3 reads TGTGCCAGCACCCCCGGGGCTAGCGGGGGCTACGAGCAGTACTTC. Its protein is CASTPGASGGYEQYF.

The J gene is TRBJ2-6, the V gene TRBV27; 9 bases map to TRBD2. Germline V gene data show CDR1 as MNHEY and CDR2 as SMNVEV (reference sequence). The CDR3 totals 14 residues. The V gene end was trimmed by 8 bases and the J gene end by 2 bases; junction bases not matched to a gene: 1. In DNA form, the CDR3 reads TGTGCCAGCGGCGGGGGGGCTGGGGCCAACGTCCTGACTTTC. Its translation is CASGGGAGANVLTF.

This clonotype has just one count. V is TRBV29-1 and J is TRBJ2-7, with TRBD2 matching 11 bases. This CDR3 has 15 amino acids. Trimming cost V 3 bases and J 3 bases; bases outside gene matches: 7. The germline gives CDR1 SQVTM, CDR2 ANQGSEA. The CDR3 region has the DNA TGCAGCGTTGACCTCGGACTAGCGGGCAGCTACGAGCAGTACTTC. Its protein is CSVDLGLAGSYEQYF.

The chain uses TRBV29-1 and TRBJ2-2, with D perhaps TRBD1 (6 bases). The CDR3 length is 14 residues. Per germline, CDR1 SQVTM and CDR2 ANQGSEA. The V end was cut by 1 base, the J end by 5 bases, with 11 bases between. DNA for the CDR3: TGCAGCGTTGAAGGGTTCCAGGGGACCGGGGAGCTGTTTTTT. Its translation: CSVEGFQGTGELFF.

The chain recombines TRBV30 with TRBJ1-5; maybe TRBD1 (5 bases). This CDR3 has 13 amino acids. Trimming left V 2 bases short and J 5 bases short, with 10 bases between. CDR1 and CDR2 (germline): GTSNPN, SVGIG (reference sequence). CDR3 DNA: TGTGCCTGGAGTCCCGGGACTTATCAGCCCCAGCATTTT. Protein: CAWSPGTYQPQHF.

The table lists this clonotype with many counts. The chain is built from TRBV7-2 and TRBJ2-3, with 8 positions matching TRBD2. This CDR3 comprises 16 residues. Unmatched junction bases numbered 6, after V lost 1 base and J lost 3 bases. Per germline, CDR1 SGHTA and CDR2 FQGNSA. CDR3 region: CASSLGWRGVTDTQYF. CDR3 nucleotide sequence: TGTGCCAGCAGCTTAGGCTGGCGGGGGGTGACAGATACGCAGTATTTT. The full variable domain, with the rest looked up from reference TRBV7-2 and TRBJ2-3, is GAGVSQSPSNKVTEKGKDVELRCDPISGHTALYWYRQSLGQGLEFLIYFQGNSAPDKSGLPSDRFSAERTGGSVSTLTIQRTQQEDSAVYLCASSLGWRGVTDTQYFGPGTRLTVL.

This clonotype was seen ten or more times. V and J are TRBV12-3 or TRBV12-4 and TRBJ2-7; 7 bases are a match to TRBD2. The CDR3 runs to 15 residues. V shed 6 bases and J 7 bases; nucleotides not matched to a gene: 15. In nucleotides, the CDR3 is TGTGCCAGCAGGGGGGAGGGCAGTCAGATTGGGGAGCAGTACTTC. This encodes CASRGEGSQIGEQYF.

This clonotype was observed many times. This rearrangement joins TRBV11-2 to TRBJ2-2; TRBD2 agrees at 7 bases. Per the germline V gene, CDR1 is SGHAT and CDR2 is FQNNGV. CDR3 size: 14 residues. J gave up 6 bases and V 1 base, and 2 bases lay outside the gene matches. The CDR3 loop is CASSLATSAGELFF. The CDR3 region has the DNA TGTGCCAGCAGCTTAGCCACTAGCGCCGGGGAGCTGTTTTTT.

Turning to this clonotype: An end of the junction differs from the germline gene, which may be a read error. The chain recombines TRBV7-2 with TRBJ2-7; D gene unclear. Germline CDR1 and CDR2: SGHTA and FQGNSA. The CDR3 consists of 14 residues. The CDR3 DNA follows: TGTGCCAGCAGCCTTACGGGCAAGTCCTACAAGCAGTACTTC. Protein: CASSLTGKSYKQYF.

This clonotype appeared many times. V usage is TRBV15 and J usage is TRBJ1-4; maybe TRBD1 (6 bases). Per the germline V gene, CDR1 is LNHNV and CDR2 is YYDKDF (reference sequence). Trimming cost V 1 base and J 7 bases, with 13 bases left between them. CDR3 length equals 15 residues. In DNA, the CDR3 is TGTGCCACCAGCAGAGTATCCGGAGGGGGTGAAAAACTGTTTTTT. Its translation: CATSRVSGGGEKLFF.

This clonotype was counted a few times. The chain combines TRBV2 with TRBJ1-2; D unclear. The CDR3 contains 14 residues. Germline-derived CDR1 and CDR2 are SNHLY and FYNNEI. V was shortened by 1 base and J by 3 bases, with 9 bases between the two germline ends. In DNA, the CDR3 is TGTGCCAGCAGTGAAGTGGAGGGTGACTATGGCTACACCTTC. Amino acid sequence: CASSEVEGDYGYTF.

This clonotype came up many times. CDR3 sequence: CASSLDGGETQYF. In DNA, the CDR3 is TGTGCCAGCAGCTTGGACGGAGGCGAGACCCAGTACTTC. The rearrangement uses TRBV5-4 and TRBJ2-5; possibly TRBD2 for D (5 bases). The germline V gene has CDR1 SGHNT and CDR2 YYREEE (reference sequence). With 0 bases removed from V and 5 bases from J, the gap between germline ends came to 8 bases. The CDR3 runs to 13 residues. Full variable domain (outside the CDR3, taken from reference TRBV5-4 and TRBJ2-5): ETGVTQSPTHLIKTRGQQVTLRCSSQSGHNTVSWYQQALGQGPQFIFQYYREEENGRGNFPPRFSGLQFPNYSSELNVNALELDDSALYLCASSLDGGETQYFGPGTRLLVL.

The chain uses TRBV7-9 and TRBJ2-4; D gene uncertain. The germline V gene encodes CDR1 SEHNR and CDR2 FQNEAQ (reference sequence). Trimming shortened V by 5 bases and J by 1 base, and 12 bases separated the two germline ends. The CDR3 is 15 amino acids. CDR3 in DNA: TGTGCCAGCAGCCCAGGTCGATTTGCCAAAAACATTCAGTACTTC. Translating it yields CASSPGRFAKNIQYF. Full variable domain (rest looked up from reference TRBV7-9 and TRBJ2-4): DTGVSQNPRHKITKRGQNVTFRCDPISEHNRLYWYRQTLGQGPEFLTYFQNEAQLEKSRLLSDRFSAERPKGSFSTLEIQRTEQGDSAMYLCASSPGRFAKNIQYFGAGTRLSVL.

As for this clonotype: One base away lies a much larger clone, so this may be a sequencing read error. The chain has TRBV5-1 and TRBJ2-1, with 9 nucleotides matching TRBD2. TRBJ2-7 matches the DNA end more closely, so the J call is doubtful. This CDR3 region has 16 residues. Germline V lookup: CDR1 SGHRS, CDR2 YFSETQ. CDR3 DNA sequence: TGCGCCAGCAGGGAAGGACTAGCGAGCTCCTACAATGAGCAGTACTTC. The encoded protein is CASREGLASSYNEQYF.

This clonotype was seen only once. The rearrangement joins TRBV5-1 to TRBJ2-2, with 7 bases lining up with TRBD1. This CDR3 comprises 16 residues. J was trimmed by 1 base and V by 1 base; bases with no gene match: 4. Germline CDR1 and CDR2: SGHRS and YFSETQ. CDR3 protein: CASSLSGGKNTGELFF. CDR3 bases: TGCGCCAGCAGCTTGTCAGGGGGAAAGAACACCGGGGAGCTGTTTTTT.

This clonotype was picked up a small number of times. The V and J genes are TRBV5-1 and TRBJ1-5; D gene unclear. The CDR3 runs 15 residues. Germline V gives CDR1 SGHRS, CDR2 YFSETQ. The V and J ends lost 5 bases and 0 bases respectively, with 12 bases between them. CDR3 in amino acids: CASRGSPTSNQPQHF. The CDR3 DNA reads as TGCGCCAGCAGGGGATCCCCTACTAGCAATCAGCCCCAGCATTTT. The whole variable domain, remainder taken from reference TRBV5-1 and TRBJ1-5, is KAGVTQTPRYLIKTRGQQVTLSCSPISGHRSVSWYQQTPGQGLQFLFEYFSETQRNKGNFPGRFSGRQFSNSRSEMNVSTLELGDSALYLCASRGSPTSNQPQHFGDGTRLSIL.

For this clonotype: A much larger clone is a single base away; this may be a read error. The chain recombines TRBV15 with TRBJ2-5, with 8 bases identical to TRBD2. The junction had 13 bases not matched to a gene; V was cut back by 4 bases and J by 9 bases. CDR3 size: 15 residues. The V gene's germline CDR1 is LNHNV and CDR2 YYDKDF (reference sequence). The CDR3 loop is CATSKERGIREAQYF. The DNA for the CDR3 is TGTGCCACCAGCAAAGAGCGGGGGATTCGGGAGGCCCAGTACTTC.

This clonotype was counted many times. For the CDR3, the DNA is TGTGCCAGCAGTTACGAGCGGGGGGGCACCAATGAGCAGTTCTTC. Encoded protein: CASSYERGGTNEQFF. The chain couples TRBV6-5 to TRBJ2-1; 10 bases align to TRBD2. The V segment lost 2 bases and the J segment 6 bases; nucleotides outside the gene matches: 4. CDR1 and CDR2 (germline): MNHEY, SVGAGI. CDR3 length: 15 amino acids.

In this sample, this clonotype turned up many times. The chain uses TRBV5-1 and TRBJ1-2; 10 bases are shared with TRBD1. Germline-derived CDR1 and CDR2 are SGHRS and YFSETQ. Germline trimming cut 3 bases from V and 8 bases from J; bases unmatched to any gene: 7. This CDR3 is 14 amino acids long. The CDR3 sequence is CASSYWTGGRGYTF. The CDR3 DNA follows: TGCGCCAGCAGCTACTGGACAGGGGGGCGCGGCTACACCTTC.

In regard to this clonotype: Possible read error: a much larger clone is one base away. The V gene is TRBV7-9, the J gene TRBJ2-1; D call uncertain. TRBJ2-7 matches the DNA end more closely, so the J call is doubtful. CDR1 is SEHNR, CDR2 FQNEAQ, per germline (reference sequence). The CDR3 has 12 residues. The CDR3 DNA is TGTGCCAGCAGCCAAAGATACAATGAGCAGTACTTC. Protein: CASSQRYNEQYF.

Points on this clonotype: A single base separates this from a much larger clone, so it may be a read error. This chain joins TRBV6-2 or TRBV6-3 and TRBJ2-1; 10 bases line up with TRBD2. This CDR3 is 15 amino acids long. Germline CDR1 MNHEY, CDR2 SVGEGT. CDR3 region: CACSYGLAAYNEQFF. In DNA, the CDR3 is TGTGCCTGCAGTTATGGACTAGCGGCTTACAATGAGCAGTTCTTC.

This sequence joins TRBV12-3 or TRBV12-4 and TRBJ2-3; D is unclear. This CDR3 is built from 13 residues. V was cut by 6 bases and J by 10 bases, with 17 bases left in between. CDR3 DNA: TGTGCCAGCAGATCGCAATTATTCGGCGCGCAGTATTTT. Translated: CASRSQLFGAQYF.

This clonotype came up many times. This CDR3 is CASSISGSGTRGNGYTF. CDR3 bases: TGTGCCAGCAGCATATCCGGAAGCGGGACTAGGGGAAATGGCTACACCTTC. The chain carries TRBV7-2 and TRBJ1-2, with D possibly TRBD1 on 5 matching bases. Germline-derived CDR1 and CDR2 are SGHTA and FQGNSA. V was clipped by 5 bases and J by 6 bases, with 25 bases between them. This CDR3 comprises 17 residues.

This clonotype was recorded at least ten times. V usage is TRBV10-3 and J usage is TRBJ2-7; TRBD2 aligns across 11 bases. This CDR3 region has 15 residues. The V and J ends lost 3 bases and 4 bases, in that order; junction bases with no gene match: 5. Per germline, CDR1 ENHRY and CDR2 SYGVKD. The CDR3 loop is CAISDVAGGIYEQYF. CDR3 DNA sequence: TGTGCCATCAGTGATGTAGCGGGGGGGATATACGAGCAGTACTTC.